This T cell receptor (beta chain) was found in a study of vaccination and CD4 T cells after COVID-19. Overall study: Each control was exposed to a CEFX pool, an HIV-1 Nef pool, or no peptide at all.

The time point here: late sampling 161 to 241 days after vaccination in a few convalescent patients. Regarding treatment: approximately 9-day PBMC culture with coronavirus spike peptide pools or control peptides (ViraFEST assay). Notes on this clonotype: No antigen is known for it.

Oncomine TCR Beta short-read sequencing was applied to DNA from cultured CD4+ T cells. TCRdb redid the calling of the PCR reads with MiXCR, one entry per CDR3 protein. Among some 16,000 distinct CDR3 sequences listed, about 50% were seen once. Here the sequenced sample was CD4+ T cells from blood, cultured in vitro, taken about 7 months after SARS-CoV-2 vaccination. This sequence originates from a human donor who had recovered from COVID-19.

CDR3 in amino acids: CASSAQVGEQYF. The DNA for the CDR3 is TGTGCCAGTAGCGCCCAAGTTGGCGAGCAGTACTTC. The V gene is TRBV19, the J gene TRBJ2-7, with D unclear. Trimming took off 6 bases at V and 6 bases at J, with 12 bases between the two ends. The germline V gene encodes CDR1 LNHDA and CDR2 SQIVND (reference sequence). The CDR3 loop spans 12 amino acids.